These 17 T cell receptor beta chains were sequenced from one sample in a study of beta chain features in type 1 diabetes. TCRB transcripts that were expressed got sequenced, as all of the isolated RNA had been reverse transcribed. This table comes from immunoSEQ multiplex PCR, and its TCRdb copy is limited to in-frame clones, with some not included. The sample shows about 140,000 clones, 9.7% of them seen only once. Sequencing was carried out using central memory CD4+ T cells from blood. These receptors all stem from a woman aged 40-49 years in good health.

This clone occurred a few times. The rearrangement joins TRBV16 to TRBJ2-5; D perhaps matches TRBD1 (5 bases). The length of the CDR3 is 15 residues. Between the trimmed V and J ends, which lost 0 bases and 5 bases, there was a span of 13 bases. Germline V gene data show CDR1 as KGHSY and CDR2 as FQNENV. CDR3 bases: TGTGCCAGCAGCCAATCATCAGGGTTGGGCGAGACCCAGTACTTC. This sequence encodes CASSQSSGLGETQYF.

The chain has TRBV14 and TRBJ2-3; 9 nucleotides align to TRBD1. This CDR3 region has 13 residues. The V gene's germline CDR1 is SGHDN and CDR2 FVKESK. V shed 4 bases, J shed 6 bases, and the junction held 2 bases outside the gene matches. CDR3 DNA: TGTGCCAGCAGCCGGGACAGGGTCGATACGCAGTATTTT. It translates to CASSRDRVDTQYF.

Points on this clone: The junction departs from germline at one end; a sequencing error may be responsible. The V call is TRBV7-7, the J call TRBJ2-5; TRBD1 aligns across 11 bases. The CDR3 length is 18 residues. The germline gives CDR1 SSHAT, CDR2 FNYEAQ (reference sequence). The CDR3 loop reads CASSLNGPGQGEVETQYF. The DNA of the CDR3 is TGTGCTAGCAGCTTAAATGGTCCGGGACAGGGGGAGGTGGAGACCCAGTACTTC.

The chain combines TRBV4-3 with TRBJ2-2, with unresolved D. Germline V CDR1 and CDR2: LGHNA, YSLEER. The CDR3 is 15 amino acids. Between the trimmed V and J ends, which lost 3 bases and 7 bases, there was a span of 15 bases. CDR3 sequence reads: CASSQAPVVGGELFF. CDR3 DNA sequence: TGCGCCAGCAGCCAGGCCCCAGTCGTTGGCGGGGAGCTGTTTTTT.

This clone was counted a few times. The genes are TRBV10-2 and TRBJ1-6, with 9 positions matching TRBD1. The junction had 6 bases not matched to a gene; V was cut back by 6 bases and J by 9 bases. Germline CDR1 and CDR2: WSHSY and SAAADI. CDR3 length: 14 amino acids. The CDR3 loop reads CASSPGTGSSPLHF. The CDR3 nucleotides are TGCGCCAGCAGCCCCGGGACAGGGAGTTCACCCCTCCACTTT.

This clone was detected a few times. The chain links TRBV19 to TRBJ2-3; D not resolved. This CDR3 contains 12 residues. V gave up 2 bases and J gave up 4 bases, with 4 bases separating them. Germline V lookup: CDR1 LNHDA, CDR2 SQIVND (reference sequence). The chain's CDR3 is CASSISADTQYF. In DNA form, the CDR3 reads TGTGCCAGTAGTATATCTGCAGATACGCAGTATTTT.

The chain recombines TRBV18 with TRBJ2-1, with D uncertain. CDR1 and CDR2 (germline): KGHSH, LQKENI. Trimming took 4 bases from V and 0 from J, leaving 7 bases between them. The CDR3 spans 14 residues. The CDR3 is CASSRSSSYNEQFF. As DNA, the CDR3 is TGTGCCAGCTCACGGTCGAGCTCCTACAATGAGCAGTTCTTC.

The chain has TRBV11-2 and TRBJ2-3, with TRBD2 matching over 12 bases. Germline V CDR1 and CDR2: SGHAT, FQNNGV. V shed 5 bases, J shed 4 bases, and the junction held 4 bases outside the gene matches. CDR3 length: 15 residues. This chain's CDR3 is CASSRTSGVPDTQYF. The CDR3 DNA reads as TGTGCCAGCAGCCGGACTAGCGGGGTTCCAGATACGCAGTATTTT.

The chain uses TRBV7-9 and TRBJ2-3; D possibly corresponds to TRBD2 (6 bases). The germline V gene encodes CDR1 SEHNR and CDR2 FQNEAQ (reference sequence). V lost 7 bases to trimming and J lost 2 bases, with 10 bases between them. This CDR3 region has 13 residues. This CDR3 reads CASNRDSTDTQYF. The CDR3 DNA reads as TGTGCCAGCAACCGGGACTCCACAGATACGCAGTATTTT.

This clone was detected a few times. The chain recombines TRBV19 with TRBJ1-6; D not resolved. The CDR3 consists of 15 residues. With 6 bases removed from V and 8 bases from J, the gap between germline ends came to 17 bases. Looked up from germline, CDR1 is LNHDA and CDR2 is SQIVND (reference sequence). CDR3 loop: CASSPRRLSDSPLHF. CDR3 DNA: TGTGCCAGTAGCCCTAGGCGGCTTAGCGATTCACCCCTCCACTTT.

This clone occurred a few times. The chain employs TRBV6-6 and TRBJ1-5, with D tentatively TRBD1 (6 bases). Germline V gene sequence: CDR1 MNHNY, CDR2 SVGAGI (reference sequence). This CDR3 has 14 amino acids. Between the trimmed V and J ends, which lost 0 bases and 5 bases, there was a span of 8 bases. CDR3 in amino acids: CASSYSQGYQPQHF. The CDR3, as DNA: TGTGCCAGCAGTTACTCCCAGGGGTATCAGCCCCAGCATTTT.

This chain uses TRBV13 with TRBJ2-5, with D possibly TRBD1 on 6 matching bases. Per the germline V gene, CDR1 is PRHDT and CDR2 is FYEKMQ (reference sequence). V lost 6 bases and J 5 bases, leaving 19 bases between the germline ends. The CDR3 contains 15 residues. The CDR3 DNA follows: TGTGCCAGCAGTTATGGGGGCCGGGCTCGTGAGACCCAGTACTTC. It is translated as CASSYGGRARETQYF.

This clone was seen only a few times. The rearrangement links TRBV4-1 to TRBJ2-7, with D possibly being TRBD2 (5 bases). Trimming stripped 0 bases from V and 7 bases from J, with 19 bases between. Looked up from germline, CDR1 is MGHRA and CDR2 is YSYEKL. This CDR3 comprises 16 residues. The CDR3, as DNA: TGCGCCAGCAGCCAAGACGGTCCTTCTAAACCGGGGGAGCAGTACTTC. Its protein is CASSQDGPSKPGEQYF.

This clone was found a few times. V and J are TRBV6-5 and TRBJ2-3, with 10 bases identical to TRBD1. Germline loops: CDR1 MNHEY, CDR2 SVGAGI. The V gene end was trimmed by 4 bases and the J gene end by 5 bases; junction bases not matched to a gene: 9. The CDR3 runs to 16 residues. The CDR3 sequence is CASSFSGTGVQDTQYF. The CDR3 DNA reads TGTGCCAGCAGTTTTTCCGGGACAGGGGTTCAAGATACGCAGTATTTT.

A single count supports this clone. The chain has TRBV13 and TRBJ2-2; a possible D gene is TRBD1 (6 bases). Germline loops: CDR1 PRHDT, CDR2 FYEKMQ (reference sequence). Trimming stripped 5 bases from V and 8 bases from J, with 18 bases between. The CDR3 sequence is 15 residues long. CDR3 region: CASSLTGTRGGELFF. The CDR3 DNA follows: TGTGCCAGCAGCCTAACAGGGACCAGAGGAGGGGAGCTGTTTTTT.

This clone was observed a few times. This chain uses TRBV13 with TRBJ2-3; 14 bases match TRBD2. V trimming: 2 bases; J trimming: 8 bases; junction bases outside the gene matches: 3. The CDR3 spans 15 residues. Germline lookup yields CDR1 PRHDT and CDR2 FYEKMQ (reference sequence). In DNA, the CDR3 is TGTGCCAGCAGCTTACTGACTAGCGGGGGGGTTACGCAGTATTTT. This sequence encodes CASSLLTSGGVTQYF.

As concerns this clone: A read error may produce the germline difference seen at one junction end. The chain links TRBV11-2 to TRBJ1-1; TRBD1 is a possible D gene (5 bases). From germline, CDR1 is SGHAT and CDR2 FQNNGV. The CDR3 length is 11 residues. The CDR3 region is CASSSMGGIGF. The CDR3 DNA follows: TGTGCCAGCAGCTCTATGGGGGGAATCGGCTTT.